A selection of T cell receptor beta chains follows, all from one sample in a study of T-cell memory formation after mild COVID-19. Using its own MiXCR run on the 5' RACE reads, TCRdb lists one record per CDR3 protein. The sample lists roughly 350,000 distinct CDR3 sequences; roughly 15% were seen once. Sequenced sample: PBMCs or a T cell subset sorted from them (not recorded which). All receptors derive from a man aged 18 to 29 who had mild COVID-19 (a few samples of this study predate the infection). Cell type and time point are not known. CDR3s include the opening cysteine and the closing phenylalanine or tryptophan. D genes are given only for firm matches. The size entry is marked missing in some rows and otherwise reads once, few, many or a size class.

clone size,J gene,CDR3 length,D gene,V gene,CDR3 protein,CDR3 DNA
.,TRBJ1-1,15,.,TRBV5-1,CASTPEVGFSTEAFF,TGCGCCAGCACTCCCGAAGTGGGGTTCAGCACTGAAGCTTTCTTT
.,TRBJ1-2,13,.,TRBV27,CASSLTGSPGYTF,TGTGCCAGCAGTTTAACGGGTTCTCCCGGCTACACCTTC
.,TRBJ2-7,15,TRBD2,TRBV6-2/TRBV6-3,CASSDGTSGKYEQYF,TGTGCCAGCAGTGACGGGACTAGCGGGAAATACGAGCAGTACTTC
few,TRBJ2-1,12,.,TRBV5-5,CASSWGLGEQFF,TGTGCCAGCAGCTGGGGCCTGGGTGAGCAGTTCTTC
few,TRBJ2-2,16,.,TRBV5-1,CASSKISSTNTGELFF,TGCGCCAGCAGCAAAATCTCCAGCACGAACACCGGGGAGCTGTTTTTT
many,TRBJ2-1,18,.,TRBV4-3,CASSRTAAGLVSYNEQFF,TGCGCCAGCAGCCGGACAGCCGCTGGACTAGTGTCCTACAATGAGCAGTTCTTC
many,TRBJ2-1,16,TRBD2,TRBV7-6,CASSLMQGRGDNEQFF,TGTGCCAGCAGCTTAATGCAGGGGCGGGGGGACAATGAGCAGTTCTTC
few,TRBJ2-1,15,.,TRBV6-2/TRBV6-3,CASVDIGGPYNEQFF,TGTGCCAGCGTGGACATCGGGGGGCCATACAATGAGCAGTTCTTC
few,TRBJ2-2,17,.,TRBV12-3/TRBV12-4,CASSLMLHRTGTGELFF,TGTGCCAGCAGTTTAATGTTGCACAGGACGGGGACCGGGGAGCTGTTTTTT
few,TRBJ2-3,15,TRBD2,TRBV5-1,CATRQAGGVMYTQYF,TGCGCCACTCGGCAAGCGGGGGGCGTTATGTATACGCAGTATTTT
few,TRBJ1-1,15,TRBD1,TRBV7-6,CASSWTGGVSAEAFF,TGTGCCAGCAGTTGGACAGGGGGCGTATCGGCTGAAGCTTTCTTT
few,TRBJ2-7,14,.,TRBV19,CASSMSQSSYEQYF,TGTGCCAGTAGTATGTCACAAAGCTCCTACGAGCAGTACTTC
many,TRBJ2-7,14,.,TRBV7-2,CASSQGRTSYEQYF,TGTGCCAGCAGCCAGGGACGGACTTCCTACGAGCAGTACTTC
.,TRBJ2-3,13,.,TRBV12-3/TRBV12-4,CASSFVRPDTQYF,TGTGCCAGCAGTTTTGTCAGGCCAGATACGCAGTATTTT
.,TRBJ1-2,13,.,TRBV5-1,CASSTQVLHGYTF,TGCGCCAGCAGCACGCAGGTCCTCCATGGCTACACCTTC
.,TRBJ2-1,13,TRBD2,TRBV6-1,CASSVDASGVQFF,TGTGCCAGCAGTGTTGACGCTAGCGGAGTGCAGTTCTTC
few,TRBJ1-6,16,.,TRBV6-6,CASRYHQGFDNSPLHF,TGTGCCAGCAGATACCACCAGGGTTTCGATAATTCACCCCTCCACTTT
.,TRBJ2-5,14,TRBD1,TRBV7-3,CASSRQGQGETQYF,TGTGCCAGCAGCCGACAGGGGCAGGGGGAGACCCAGTACTTC
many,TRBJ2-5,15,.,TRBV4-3,CASSQDITGWETQYF,TGCGCCAGCAGCCAAGATATTACAGGGTGGGAGACCCAGTACTTC
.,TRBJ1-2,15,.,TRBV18,CASSPPLGKGYGYTF,TGTGCCAGCTCTCCGCCTCTTGGGAAAGGGTATGGCTACACCTTC
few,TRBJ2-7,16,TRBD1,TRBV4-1,CASSREGQARRDEQYF,TGCGCCAGCAGCCGGGAAGGACAGGCCCGACGGGACGAGCAGTACTTC
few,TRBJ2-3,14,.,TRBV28,CASSNFGSTDTQYF,TGTGCCAGCAGCAATTTCGGGTCCACAGATACGCAGTATTTT
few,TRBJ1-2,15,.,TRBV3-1,CASSPFPGLSYGYTF,TGTGCCAGCAGCCCCTTCCCAGGGTTGAGCTATGGCTACACCTTC
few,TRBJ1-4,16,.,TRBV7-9,CASSARPLGTNEKLFF,TGTGCCAGCAGCGCACGACCGCTCGGGACTAATGAAAAACTGTTTTTT
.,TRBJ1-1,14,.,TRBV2,CASRGEQGNTEAFF,TGTGCCAGCAGGGGGGAACAGGGGAACACTGAAGCTTTCTTT
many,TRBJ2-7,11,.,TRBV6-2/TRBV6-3,CASSPFYEQYF,TGTGCCAGCAGTCCCTTCTACGAGCAGTACTTC
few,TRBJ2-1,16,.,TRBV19,CASSTPGQGDYNEQFF,TGTGCCAGTAGTACTCCGGGGCAGGGAGACTACAATGAGCAGTTCTTC
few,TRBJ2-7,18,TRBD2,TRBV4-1,CASSQVEPTSGGIYEQYF,TGCGCCAGCAGCCAAGTGGAGCCGACAAGCGGGGGGATCTACGAGCAGTACTTC
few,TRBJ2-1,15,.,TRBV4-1,CASSLGGTRYNEQFF,TGCGCCAGCAGCCTGGGAGGAACCCGATACAATGAGCAGTTCTTC
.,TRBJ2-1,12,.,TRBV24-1,CATRGPYNEQFF,TGTGCCACCCGGGGGCCCTACAATGAGCAGTTCTTC
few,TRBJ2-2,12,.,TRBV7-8,CASSLVLGELFF,TGTGCCAGCAGCTTAGTTCTCGGGGAGCTGTTTTTT